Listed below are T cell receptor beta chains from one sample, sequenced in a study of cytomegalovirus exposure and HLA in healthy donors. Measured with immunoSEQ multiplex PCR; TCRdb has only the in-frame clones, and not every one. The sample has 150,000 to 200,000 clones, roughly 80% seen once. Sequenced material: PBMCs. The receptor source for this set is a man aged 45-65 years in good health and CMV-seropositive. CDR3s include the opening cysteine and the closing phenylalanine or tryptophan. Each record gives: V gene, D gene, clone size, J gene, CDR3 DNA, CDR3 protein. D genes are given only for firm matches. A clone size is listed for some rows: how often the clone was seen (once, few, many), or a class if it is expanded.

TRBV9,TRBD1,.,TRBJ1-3,TGTGCCAGCAGCGTGGACAGGGAAGGAATTGGAAACACCATATATTTT,CASSVDREGIGNTIYF
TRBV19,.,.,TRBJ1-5,TGTGCCAGTAAAGGGACACCCTTACGACCCCAGCATTTT,CASKGTPLRPQHF
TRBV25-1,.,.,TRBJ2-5,TGTGCCAGCAGTGAAGCTAGTCTGGAGACCCAGTACTTC,CASSEASLETQYF
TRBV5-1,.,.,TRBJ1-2,TGCGCCAGCAGCTGGATGGTGGGGGGGGCGGATGGCTACACCTTC,CASSWMVGGADGYTF
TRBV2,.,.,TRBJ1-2,TGTGCCAGCAGTGATCGGGGGATAAGTGGCTACACCTTC,CASSDRGISGYTF
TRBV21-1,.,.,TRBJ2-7,TGTGCCAGCAGCAAAGCTGGGGCGGATAGCGGCTACGAGCAGTACTTC,CASSKAGADSGYEQYF
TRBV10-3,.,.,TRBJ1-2,TGTGCCATCTTTTACCGGACAGCGAGCTACTATGGCTACACCTTC,CAIFYRTASYYGYTF
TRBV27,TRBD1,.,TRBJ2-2,TGTGCCAGCAGTTTCCCCCCGGGACAGGGGGATCGTTTGAACACCGGGGAGCTGTTTTTT,CASSFPPGQGDRLNTGELFF
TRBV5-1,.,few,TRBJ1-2,TGCGCCAGCAGCTCGACAGTCCTCTATGGCTACACCTTC,CASSSTVLYGYTF
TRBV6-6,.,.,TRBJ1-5,TGTGCCAGCAGTACACCCAATCAGCCCCAGCATTTT,CASSTPNQPQHF
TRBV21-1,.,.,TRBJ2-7,TGTGCCAGCAGCAAATCGTGGGGCGGGGGGGGCTACGAGCAGTACTTC,CASSKSWGGGGYEQYF
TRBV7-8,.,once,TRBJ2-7,TGTGCCAGCAGAATAGGGGGTTACGAGCAGTACTTC,CASRIGGYEQYF
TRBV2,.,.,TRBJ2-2,TGTGCCAGCGAGGGCGGGGAGCTGTTTTTT,CASEGGELFF
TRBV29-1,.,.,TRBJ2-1,TGCAGCGTTCGGTGGGGGGGCGTCTCCTACAATGAGCAGTTCTTC,CSVRWGGVSYNEQFF
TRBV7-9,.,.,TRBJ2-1,TGTGCCAGCAGCTCAACAGGGTTTCAAAGAAATGAGCAGTTCTTC,CASSSTGFQRNEQFF
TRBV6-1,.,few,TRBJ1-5,TGTGCCAGCAACCCTGGGGGGGCCAATCAGCCCCAGCATTTT,CASNPGGANQPQHF
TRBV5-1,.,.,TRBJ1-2,TGCGCCAGCAGCTTGGGGGGGGGCGACTATGGCTACACCTTC,CASSLGGGDYGYTF
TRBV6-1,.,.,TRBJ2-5,TGTGCCAGCAGTGATGAGGGACTTAACGGGGAGACCCAGTACTTC,CASSDEGLNGETQYF
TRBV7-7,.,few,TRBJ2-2,TGTGCTAGCAGCTTTGGGGCAGGGTCAGGCGGGGAGCTGTTTTTT,CASSFGAGSGGELFF
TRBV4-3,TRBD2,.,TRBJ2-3,TGCGCCAGCAGCCGTCTAGCGGGGCTAGGCACAGATACGCAGTATTTT,CASSRLAGLGTDTQYF
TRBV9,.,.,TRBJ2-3,TGTGCCAGCAGCGCCAGGTGGGGGGGCACAGATACGCAGTATTTT,CASSARWGGTDTQYF
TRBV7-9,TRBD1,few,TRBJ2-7,TGTGCCAGCAGCGGACAGGGGTCCTACGAGCAGTACTTC,CASSGQGSYEQYF
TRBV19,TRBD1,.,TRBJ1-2,TGTGCCACCCGGAATCGGGGACAGGGTGCTAACTATGGCTACACCTTC,CATRNRGQGANYGYTF
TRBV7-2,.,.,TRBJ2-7,TGTGCCAGCAGCAAGCCCCGGGGCTACGAGCAGTACTTC,CASSKPRGYEQYF
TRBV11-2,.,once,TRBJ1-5,TGTGCCAGCAGCTCAGGGAATCAGCCCCAGCATTTT,CASSSGNQPQHF
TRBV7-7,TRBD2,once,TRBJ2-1,TGTGCTAGCAGCCCCCGGACTACCGGGGAGGGTGAGCAGTTCTTC,CASSPRTTGEGEQFF
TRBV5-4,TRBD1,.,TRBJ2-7,TGTGCCAGCAGGTCCGGGACAGGGGGCTTCAACGAGCAGTACTTC,CASRSGTGGFNEQYF
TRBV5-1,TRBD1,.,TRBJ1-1,TGCGCCAGCAGCTCCCAGGGGGCTAGTATTGGTACTGAAGCTTTCTTT,CASSSQGASIGTEAFF
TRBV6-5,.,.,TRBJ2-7,TGTGCCAGCAGTAAGAGCTCCTACGAGCAGTACTTC,CASSKSSYEQYF
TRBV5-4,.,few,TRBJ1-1,TGTGCCGAAGGGCGGGGGGCGACTGAAGCTTTCTTT,CAEGRGATEAFF
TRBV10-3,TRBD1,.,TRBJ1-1,TGTGCCATCACCGGGACAGGGACCACTGAAGCTTTCTTT,CAITGTGTTEAFF
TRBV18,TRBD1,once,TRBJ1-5,TGTGCCAGCTCACCGAGAACAGGGGACGATCAGCCCCAGCATTTT,CASSPRTGDDQPQHF
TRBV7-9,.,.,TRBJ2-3,TGTGCCAGCAGCTTAGTTTCAGGTTCTAGCACAGATACGCAGTATTTT,CASSLVSGSSTDTQYF
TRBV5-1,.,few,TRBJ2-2,TGCGCCAGCAGCTTGCCAGTCGCGAACACCGGGGAGCTGTTTTTT,CASSLPVANTGELFF
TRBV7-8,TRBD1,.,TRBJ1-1,TGTGCCAGCAGCTCTTGGACAGGGGGCAGATACACTGAAGCTTTCTTT,CASSSWTGGRYTEAFF
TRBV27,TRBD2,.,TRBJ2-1,TGTGCCAGCAGTCCGCCAAGGACTAGCGGGGTTGTTGAGCAGTTCTTC,CASSPPRTSGVVEQFF
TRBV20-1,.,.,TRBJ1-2,TGCAGTGCTAGCGAGAACTATGGCTACACCTTC,CSASENYGYTF